Listed below are T cell receptor beta chains from one sample, sequenced in a study of T cells in Graves' hyperthyroidism and ophthalmopathy. Using its own MiXCR run on the multiplex PCR reads, TCRdb lists one record per CDR3 protein. The table includes about 570,000 distinct CDR3 sequences, 46% detected once. Sequencing was done on a sample of peripheral blood or thyroid tissue (not recorded which). These receptors all come from an adult woman with Graves' disease, either hyperthyroidism or ophthalmopathy (not recorded which). CDR3s include the opening cysteine and the closing phenylalanine or tryptophan. A D gene is named only where the DNA matches it firmly. The size entry is marked missing in some rows and otherwise reads once, few, many or a size class.

>TRBV6-5|TRBJ2-6|TRBD1|many
TGTGCCAGCAGTGGGGGGACAGGGGACAACTCTGGGGCCAACGTCCTGACTTTC
CASSGGTGDNSGANVLTF
>TRBV20-1|TRBJ2-5|TRBD1|.
TGCAGTGCTAGAGATCACGACAGGGGGCGCGGGGAGACCCAGTACTTC
CSARDHDRGRGETQYF
>TRBV20-1|TRBJ2-7|.|many
TGCAGTGCTAGGCGAGCCTACTCCTACGAGCAGTACTTC
CSARRAYSYEQYF
>TRBV12-3/TRBV12-4|TRBJ2-6|.|few
TGTGCCAGCACCCTAAACAGGGAGGGGGCCAACGTCCTGACTTTC
CASTLNREGANVLTF
>TRBV12-3/TRBV12-4|TRBJ2-7|.|many
TGTGCCAGCAGTCCGTGGCAGGGCTACGAGCAGTACTTC
CASSPWQGYEQYF
>TRBV20-1|TRBJ2-5|.|.
TGCAGTGCTAGTAGAGGGCTAGAGACCCAGTACTTC
CSASRGLETQYF
>TRBV7-9|TRBJ1-1|.|.
TGTGCCAGCAGCCCCGTCGGTGCTGAAGCTTTCTTT
CASSPVGAEAFF
>TRBV7-9|TRBJ1-6|.|.
TGTGCCAGTTCTGGGAATATGAATAATTCACCCCTCCACTTT
CASSGNMNNSPLHF
>TRBV12-3/TRBV12-4|TRBJ2-6|.|many
TGTGCCAGCACCGTGAGCTCTGGGGCCAACGTCCTGACTTTC
CASTVSSGANVLTF
>TRBV6-4|TRBJ2-1|TRBD2|.
TGTGCCAGCAGCGAACTAGCGGGAGAGGGCAATGAGCAGTTCTTC
CASSELAGEGNEQFF
>TRBV7-9|TRBJ2-7|TRBD2|.
TGTGCCAGCAGCCAAGATCCTAGGACTAGCGGGAGACCCTCCTACGAGCAGTACTTC
CASSQDPRTSGRPSYEQYF
>TRBV10-2|TRBJ2-5|TRBD1|few
TGCGCCAGCCGGGACAGGGGCGGCCAAGAGACCCAGTACTTC
CASRDRGGQETQYF
>TRBV20-1|TRBJ2-5|.|few
TGCAGTGCTCACCGACAGCAAGAGACCCAGTACTTC
CSAHRQQETQYF
>TRBV20-1|TRBJ2-7|.|many
TGCAGTGCTAGAGATCTCCAGGGTTACGAGCAGTACTTC
CSARDLQGYEQYF
>TRBV2|TRBJ1-2|.|.
TGTGCCGGTAGTAAGGGGGGTCCCTATGGCTACACCTTC
CAGSKGGPYGYTF
>TRBV6-1|TRBJ2-2|TRBD1|.
TGTGCCAGCAGTCGACAGGGGACCACCGGGGAGCTGCTTTTT
CASSRQGTTGELLF
>TRBV19|TRBJ2-6|.|many
TGTGCCAGTAGTATGGGCAGGTCCTTCTCTGGGGCCAACGTCCTGACTTTC
CASSMGRSFSGANVLTF
>TRBV10-3|TRBJ2-7|.|.
TGTGCCATCAGCACCACGGACAAAACCTACGAGCAGTACTTC
CAISTTDKTYEQYF
>TRBV4-2|TRBJ1-5|.|.
TGTGCCAGCAGCCAAAGGTACGGTGAGGATCAGCCCCAGCATTTT
CASSQRYGEDQPQHF
>TRBV7-9|TRBJ1-6|.|.
TGTGCCAGCAGCACTCGAGTGGGTTCACCCCTCCACTTT
CASSTRVGSPLHF
>TRBV29-1|TRBJ1-2|TRBD1|.
TGCAGCGTGGCAGGGGGCAACTATGGCTACACCTTC
CSVAGGNYGYTF
>TRBV28|TRBJ2-7|TRBD2|many
TGTGCCAGCAGTAAGCCGGGACTAGCTGCTTACGAGCAGTACTTC
CASSKPGLAAYEQYF
>TRBV3-1|TRBJ1-2|.|many
TGTGCCAGCAGCCAAGATTGGGGGGGCTACACCTTC
CASSQDWGGYTF
>TRBV7-7|TRBJ1-5|TRBD1|.
TGTGCTAGAAGCCCAGGGAAGGGACAGGGGGTGCAGCCCCAGCATTTT
CARSPGKGQGVQPQHF
>TRBV5-1|TRBJ2-2|TRBD2|many
TGCGCCAGCAGTTATAGCGGGAGTCACACCGGGGAGCTGTTTTTT
CASSYSGSHTGELFF
>TRBV5-1|TRBJ2-7|.|.
TGCGCCAGCAGCTCAACAGACGGGGCTCTCGAGCAGTACTTC
CASSSTDGALEQYF
>TRBV20-1|TRBJ1-4|TRBD1|.
TGCAGTGCGTTGCGGGGGGACAGGGTCGAAAAACTGTTTTTT
CSALRGDRVEKLFF
>TRBV7-8|TRBJ2-7|.|many
TGTGCCAGCAGCAATTGGGGCCGCTACGAGCAGTACTTC
CASSNWGRYEQYF
>TRBV12-3/TRBV12-4|TRBJ2-7|.|many
TGTGCCAGCAGTTGGACAGCTTCCTACGAGCAGTACTTC
CASSWTASYEQYF
>TRBV7-9|TRBJ2-2|.|many
TGTGCCAGCACCTATGGGGAAACTTTGGACACCGGGGAGCTGTTTTTT
CASTYGETLDTGELFF
>TRBV29-1|TRBJ2-1|TRBD1|few
TGCAGCGCCACCCGGGACAGGGACAATGAGCAGTTCTTC
CSATRDRDNEQFF
>TRBV7-3|TRBJ2-1|TRBD2|few
TGTGCCAGCAGCGGGGGACTAGCGGGAGGGCCGGGGGAGCAGTTCTTC
CASSGGLAGGPGEQFF
>TRBV20-1|TRBJ2-7|.|.
TGCAGTGCTAGAGGGACTGATCGCGACTACGAGCAGTACTTC
CSARGTDRDYEQYF
>TRBV7-9|TRBJ1-3|.|.
TGTGCCAGCAGCTTAGACGGTCCGAGAAACACCATATATTTT
CASSLDGPRNTIYF
>TRBV19|TRBJ1-5|.|many
TGTGCCAGTAGTGCCGACAGAGATAGCAATCAGCCCCAGCATTTT
CASSADRDSNQPQHF
>TRBV10-3|TRBJ1-5|TRBD1|few
TGTGCCATCAGCTCTGGACAGGGGGAAGAGACCCAGCATTTT
CAISSGQGEETQHF
>TRBV11-1|TRBJ2-7|.|.
TGTGCCAGCAGCTCAGGGAACAGGGACCGTTACGAGCAGTACTTC
CASSSGNRDRYEQYF
>TRBV28|TRBJ2-2|.|few
TGTGCCAGCAGCCCCGGGACGGCGATCACCGGGGAGCTGTTTTTT
CASSPGTAITGELFF
>TRBV18|TRBJ1-2|.|few
TGTGCCAGCTCACCACCTTGGGATTCCTATGGCTACACCTTC
CASSPPWDSYGYTF
>TRBV20-1|TRBJ2-6|TRBD1|once
TGCAGTGCCCCGGCTGTGACAGGGCACAACGTCCTGACTTTC
CSAPAVTGHNVLTF
>TRBV10-3|TRBJ2-7|.|.
TGTGCCATGGAGATGACCAGGGAAACCTACGAGCAGTACTTC
CAMEMTRETYEQYF
>TRBV7-8|TRBJ1-2|.|.
TGTGCCAGCAGCTTAGATCGGAGCCCTTATGGCTACACCTTC
CASSLDRSPYGYTF
>TRBV20-1|TRBJ1-2|.|many
TGCAGTGCTAGCCTATTGGCCCCAGGGACGGCGACTAACTATGGCTACACCTTC
CSASLLAPGTATNYGYTF
>TRBV29-1|TRBJ1-3|.|once
TGCAGCGTTGTAGACATGGGAAACACCATATATTTT
CSVVDMGNTIYF
>TRBV11-2|TRBJ2-5|TRBD1|.
TGTGCCAGCAGCTTAGGAGGCAGGGGGATAGAGACCCAATACTTC
CASSLGGRGIETQYF